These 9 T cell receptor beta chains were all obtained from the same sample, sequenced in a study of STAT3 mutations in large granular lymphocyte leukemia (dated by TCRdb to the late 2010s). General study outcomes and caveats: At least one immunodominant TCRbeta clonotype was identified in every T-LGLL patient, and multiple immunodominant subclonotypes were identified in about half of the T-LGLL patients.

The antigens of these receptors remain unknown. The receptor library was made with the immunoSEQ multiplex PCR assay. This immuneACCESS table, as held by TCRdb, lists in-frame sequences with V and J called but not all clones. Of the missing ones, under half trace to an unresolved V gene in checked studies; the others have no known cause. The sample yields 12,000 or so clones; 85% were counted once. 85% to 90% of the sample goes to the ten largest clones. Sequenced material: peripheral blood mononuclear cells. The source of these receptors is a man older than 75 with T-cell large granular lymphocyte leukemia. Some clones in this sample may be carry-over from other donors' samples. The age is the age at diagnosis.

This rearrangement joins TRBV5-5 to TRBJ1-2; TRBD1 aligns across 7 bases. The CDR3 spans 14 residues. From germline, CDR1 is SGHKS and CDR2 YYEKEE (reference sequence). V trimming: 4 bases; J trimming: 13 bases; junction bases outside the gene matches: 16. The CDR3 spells CASSSSAWDSPSTF. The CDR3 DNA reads TGTGCCAGCAGCAGCAGCGCTTGGGACAGCCCAAGCACCTTC.

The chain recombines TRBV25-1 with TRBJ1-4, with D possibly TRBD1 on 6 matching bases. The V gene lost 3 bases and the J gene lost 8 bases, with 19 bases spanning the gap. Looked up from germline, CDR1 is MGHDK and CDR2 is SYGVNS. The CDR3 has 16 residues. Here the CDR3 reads CASSDRPRGAGEKLFF. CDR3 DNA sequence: TGTGCCAGCAGTGACAGGCCCCGGGGGGCTGGAGAAAAACTGTTTTTT.

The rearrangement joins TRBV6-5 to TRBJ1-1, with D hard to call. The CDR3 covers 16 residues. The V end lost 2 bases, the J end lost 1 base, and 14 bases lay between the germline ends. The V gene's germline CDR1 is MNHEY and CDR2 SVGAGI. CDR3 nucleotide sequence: TGTGCCAGCAGTTACGGGGTGTGGGCAGGGAACACTGAAGCTTTCTTT. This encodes CASSYGVWAGNTEAFF.

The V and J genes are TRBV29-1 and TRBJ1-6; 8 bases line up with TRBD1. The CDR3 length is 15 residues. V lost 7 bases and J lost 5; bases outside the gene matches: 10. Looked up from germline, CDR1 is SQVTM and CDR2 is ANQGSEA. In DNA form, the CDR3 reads TGCAGCGCCAAAACAGGGGGGGGAGATAATTCACCCCTCCACTTT. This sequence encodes CSAKTGGGDNSPLHF.

CDR3 sequence reads: CATQGIYEQYF. CDR3 nucleotide sequence: TGTGCCACACAGGGAATTTACGAGCAGTACTTC. V gene TRBV6-5 combines with J gene TRBJ2-7; D might be TRBD1 (6 bases). The CDR3 length is 11 residues. In germline, CDR1 is MNHEY, CDR2 SVGAGI. V dropped 10 bases and J dropped 4 bases, with 11 bases sitting between them.

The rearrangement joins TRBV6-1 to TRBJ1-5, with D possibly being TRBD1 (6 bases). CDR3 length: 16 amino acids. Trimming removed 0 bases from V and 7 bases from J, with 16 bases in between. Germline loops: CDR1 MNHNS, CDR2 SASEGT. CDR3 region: CASSEADLQGQQPQHF. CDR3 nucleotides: TGTGCCAGCAGTGAAGCTGATTTACAGGGTCAACAGCCCCAGCATTTT.

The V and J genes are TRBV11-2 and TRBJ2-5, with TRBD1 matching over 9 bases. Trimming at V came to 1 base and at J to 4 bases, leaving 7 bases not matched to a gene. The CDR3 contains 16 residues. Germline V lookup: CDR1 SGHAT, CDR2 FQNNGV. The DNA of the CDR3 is TGTGCCAGCAGCTTAGGGGGGACAGGGAGCCGAGAGACCCAGTACTTC. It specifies CASSLGGTGSRETQYF.

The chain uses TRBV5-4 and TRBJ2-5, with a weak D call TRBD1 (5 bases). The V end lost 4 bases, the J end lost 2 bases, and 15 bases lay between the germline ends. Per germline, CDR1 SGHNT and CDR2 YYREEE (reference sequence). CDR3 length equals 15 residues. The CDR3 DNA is TGTGCCAGCAGCCCTTACAGGAAACAACAAGAGACCCAGTACTTC. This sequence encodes CASSPYRKQQETQYF.

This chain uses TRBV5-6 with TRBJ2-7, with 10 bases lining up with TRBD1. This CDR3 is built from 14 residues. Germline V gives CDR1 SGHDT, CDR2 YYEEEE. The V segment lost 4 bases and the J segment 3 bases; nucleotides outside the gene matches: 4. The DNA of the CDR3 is TGTGCCAGCAGCCCCCGGACAGGGGGCTACGAGCAGTACTTC. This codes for CASSPRTGGYEQYF. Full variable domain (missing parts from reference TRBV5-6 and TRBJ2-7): DAGVTQSPTHLIKTRGQQVTLRCSPKSGHDTVSWYQQALGQGPQFIFQYYEEEERQRGNFPDRFSGHQFPNYSSELNVNALLLGDSALYLCASSPRTGGYEQYFGPGTRLTVT.